This entry features one TCR beta chain sequence. The sample is drawn from a study of blood T cell repertoires in COVID-19. Study context: Sites across the United States, Italy and Spain contributed samples from acute and convalescent COVID-19. PBMCs, B-cell-depleted T cells, or T cells provided the cDNA or gDNA that made up the material.

Source study methods: Nucleated cell number was recorded as an estimate derived from reference gene primer amplification. Sequencing was performed with immunoSEQ multiplex PCR; in TCRdb, only in-frame clones are kept and a portion is missing. V, J and clone size are those of that table, while D and trimming were read from the DNA. Of about 260,000 clones in the sample, 70% to 90% were seen once. Germline V gene data show CDR1 as SGDLS and CDR2 as YYNGEE. The J segment lost 1 base and the V segment lost 5 bases, leaving 17 bases of the junction unmatched. The CDR3 is 19 amino acids. The TCR originated in a woman in her 40s with acute or convalescent COVID-19. This chain uses TRBV9 with TRBJ1-3; TRBD1 matches at 8 bases. Sequenced input: peripheral blood. CDR3 in DNA: TGTGCCAGCAGTGATTCGACAGGGGCCTCCAGGCCGTCTGGAAACACCATATATTTT. Protein product: CASSDSTGASRPSGNTIYF. The whole variable domain, filled in from reference TRBV9 and TRBJ1-3, reads DSGVTQTPKHLITATGQRVTLRCSPRSGDLSVYWYQQSLDQGLQFLIQYYNGEERAKGNILERFSAQQFPDLHSELNLSSLELGDSALYFCASSDSTGASRPSGNTIYFGEGSWLTVV.